The following is a TCR beta chain sequence with its context. These data belong to a study of resident and recirculating memory T cells in vitiligo. Study overall: Samples were epidermis from two lesional and two nonlesional sites, plus PBMCs. No cells were sorted; samples were homogenized just before genomic DNA extraction.

Stability required unchanged lesions during the previous 6 months. Some clones are missing from TCRdb's copy, which holds only in-frame ones; the method was immunoSEQ multiplex PCR. The sample lists 75,000 to 85,000 clones, under 95% occurring once. This CDR3 region has 16 residues. Germline assignment: CDR1 LNHDA and CDR2 SQIVND (reference sequence). V was pared by 6 bases and J by 3 bases, with 10 bases of the junction left unmatched. The TCR was taken from a male donor with vitiligo. This chain connects TRBV19 to TRBJ2-2; 7 nucleotides agree with TRBD1. Material for sequencing was blood. CDR3 bases: TGTGCCAGTAGCCTTCACAGGGGCCAGGACACCGGGGAGCTGTTTTTT. The encoded protein is CASSLHRGQDTGELFF.